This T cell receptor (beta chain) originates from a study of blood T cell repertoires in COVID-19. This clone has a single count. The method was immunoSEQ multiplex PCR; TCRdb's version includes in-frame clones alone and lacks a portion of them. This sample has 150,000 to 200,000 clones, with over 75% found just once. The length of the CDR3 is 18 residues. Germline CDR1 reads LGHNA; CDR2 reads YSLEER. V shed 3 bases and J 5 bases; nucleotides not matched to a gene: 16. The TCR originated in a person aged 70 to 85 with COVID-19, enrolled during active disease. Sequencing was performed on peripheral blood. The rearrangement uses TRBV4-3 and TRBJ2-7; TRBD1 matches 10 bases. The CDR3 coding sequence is TGCGCCAGCAGCCAGGCCATATGGGGACAGGGGATGGAGAACGAGCAGTACTTC. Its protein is CASSQAIWGQGMENEQYF.